The count of the clone carrying this T cell receptor (beta chain) is one. MiXCR, run by TCRdb on the RACE reads, gives a single entry per CDR3 protein. This table holds around 74,000 distinct CDR3 sequences, about 31% found once. The CDR3 is 15 amino acids. With 6 bases clipped from V and 5 bases from J, the junction kept 11 bases outside the gene matches. The germline V gene encodes CDR1 KGHSH and CDR2 LQKENI. The data are from a study of human T cells and chemical hapten exposure. The sample's time point: patch test 1, 2 weeks after DPC sensitization. Treatment noted: therapeutic diphenylcyclopropenone sensitization with weekly scalp DPC.

The chain combines TRBV18 with TRBJ2-3; TRBD1 matches 7 bases. The receptor comes from a man aged 35 to 55 with alopecia areata. Some clones in this sample may be carry-over from other donors' samples. Sequenced material: whole blood, taken in connection with sensitization to the hapten diphenylcyclopropenone (DPC). CDR3 in DNA: TGTGCCAGCTCCCTACAGGGGATCCAGGGAGATACGCAGTATTTT. This codes for CASSLQGIQGDTQYF. The whole variable domain, remainder taken from reference TRBV18 and TRBJ2-3, is NAGVMQNPRHLVRRRGQEARLRCSPMKGHSHVYWYRQLPEEGLKFMVYLQKENIIDESGMPKERFSAEFPKEGPSILRIQQVVRGDSAAYFCASSLQGIQGDTQYFGPGTRLTVL.